A single sample is the source of the 3 T cell receptor beta chains below, sequenced in a study of memory CD4+ T cells and cytomegalovirus serostatus. Single viable CD3+CD4+CD8-CD45RO+ cells were sorted as the memory CD4+ T cells. Only in-frame clones appear in the TCRdb table, and some are missing; sequencing was by immunoSEQ multiplex PCR. The data show approximately 70,000 clones, 76% seen once. Sample: memory CD4+ T cells from blood. The source of these receptors is an adult in good health and CMV-seropositive.

For the CDR3, the DNA is TGCGCCAGCAGCTTGCGACCTGAAAATTCACCCCTCCACTTT. The encoded protein is CASSLRPENSPLHF. The rearrangement joins TRBV5-1 to TRBJ1-6; the D is unclear. The CDR3 is 14 residues long. Trimming shortened V by 1 base and J by 7 bases, and 9 bases separated the two germline ends. Germline V gene data show CDR1 as SGHRS and CDR2 as YFSETQ.

The chain links TRBV2 to TRBJ2-1; 7 bases match TRBD2. The germline V gene encodes CDR1 SNHLY and CDR2 FYNNEI. The CDR3 spans 15 residues. The V segment lost 7 bases and the J segment 5 bases; nucleotides outside the gene matches: 11. The chain's CDR3 is CASTLESSGNNEQFF. CDR3 coding DNA: TGTGCCAGCACTCTAGAGTCTAGCGGTAACAATGAGCAGTTCTTC. Full variable domain (rest looked up from reference TRBV2 and TRBJ2-1): EPEVTQTPSHQVTQMGQEVILRCVPISNHLYFYWYRQILGQKVEFLVSFYNNEISEKSEIFDDQFSVERPDGSNFTLKIRSTKLEDSAMYFCASTLESSGNNEQFFGPGTRLTVL.

The chain links TRBV2 to TRBJ2-5, with 7 bases matching TRBD2. V gave up 3 bases and J gave up 4 bases; unmatched junction bases: 8. The germline gives CDR1 SNHLY, CDR2 FYNNEI. The CDR3 loop spans 15 amino acids. CDR3 region: CASSDFYREAETQYF. The DNA of the CDR3 is TGTGCCAGCAGTGATTTCTATCGGGAGGCAGAGACCCAGTACTTC. The complete variable domain, with remaining parts taken from reference TRBV2 and TRBJ2-5, reads EPEVTQTPSHQVTQMGQEVILRCVPISNHLYFYWYRQILGQKVEFLVSFYNNEISEKSEIFDDQFSVERPDGSNFTLKIRSTKLEDSAMYFCASSDFYREAETQYFGPGTRLLVL.